The present T cell receptor (beta chain) was sequenced within a study of T cells in localized non-small cell lung cancer. Findings of the study overall: Out of the top 100 tumor clones, a median about 57 were seen in adjacent lung.

Repertoires were generated with immunoSEQ multiplex PCR, while TCRdb's copy carries only in-frame clones and drops some. The sample carries 23,000 or so clones, 92% recorded once. V lost 0 bases, J lost 4 bases, and 8 bases stayed unmatched. CDR3 length: 16 amino acids. Germline CDR1 is SGHRS and CDR2 is YFSETQ. This clone has just a few counts. Its antigen is unidentified. The receptor was isolated from a man aged 35-69 years with stage III squamous cell lung carcinoma. The chain is built from TRBV5-1 and TRBJ2-3, with TRBD2 matching over 7 bases. The material was peripheral blood, obtained before any cancer treatment. CDR3 DNA: TGCGCCAGCAGCTTGGACCCGGGGGGAGGGGCAGATACGCAGTATTTT. Protein product: CASSLDPGGGADTQYF.